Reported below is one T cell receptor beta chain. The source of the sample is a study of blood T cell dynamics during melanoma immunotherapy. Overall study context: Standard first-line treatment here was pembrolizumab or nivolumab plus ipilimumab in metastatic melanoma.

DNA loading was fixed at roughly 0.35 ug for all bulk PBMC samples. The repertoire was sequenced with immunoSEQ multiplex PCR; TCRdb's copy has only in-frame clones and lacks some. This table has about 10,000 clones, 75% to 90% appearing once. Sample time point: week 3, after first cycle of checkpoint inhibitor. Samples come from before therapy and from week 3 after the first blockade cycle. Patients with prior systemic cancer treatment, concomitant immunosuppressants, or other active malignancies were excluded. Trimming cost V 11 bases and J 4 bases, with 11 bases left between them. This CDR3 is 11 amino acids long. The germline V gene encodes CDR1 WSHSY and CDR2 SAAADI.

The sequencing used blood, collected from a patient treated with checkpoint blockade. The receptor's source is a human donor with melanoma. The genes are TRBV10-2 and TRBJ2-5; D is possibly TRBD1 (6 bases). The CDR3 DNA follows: TGCGCCGCCCTCAGGGGAGAGACCCAGTACTTC. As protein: CAALRGETQYF.